This TCR beta chain is from a study of Tregs in tolerant kidney transplant recipients. Some clones are missing from TCRdb's copy, which holds only in-frame ones; the method was immunoSEQ multiplex PCR. The profile covers some 110,000 clones, with roughly nine tenths appearing a single time and more than 0.45% taken by the ten largest. There are 16 residues in the CDR3. The V end was cut by 6 bases, the J end by 4 bases, with 21 bases between. What was sequenced was CD4+ T cells from blood. The sequence was obtained from a human donor in good health. The V and J genes are TRBV23-1 and TRBJ1-1; D might be TRBD1 (6 bases). TRBV23-1 is an ORF, and what it does is uncertain. CDR3 protein: CASSLKARGASTEAFF. The CDR3 region has the DNA TGCGCCAGCAGCCTTAAGGCGAGGGGGGCGTCCACTGAAGCTTTCTTT.